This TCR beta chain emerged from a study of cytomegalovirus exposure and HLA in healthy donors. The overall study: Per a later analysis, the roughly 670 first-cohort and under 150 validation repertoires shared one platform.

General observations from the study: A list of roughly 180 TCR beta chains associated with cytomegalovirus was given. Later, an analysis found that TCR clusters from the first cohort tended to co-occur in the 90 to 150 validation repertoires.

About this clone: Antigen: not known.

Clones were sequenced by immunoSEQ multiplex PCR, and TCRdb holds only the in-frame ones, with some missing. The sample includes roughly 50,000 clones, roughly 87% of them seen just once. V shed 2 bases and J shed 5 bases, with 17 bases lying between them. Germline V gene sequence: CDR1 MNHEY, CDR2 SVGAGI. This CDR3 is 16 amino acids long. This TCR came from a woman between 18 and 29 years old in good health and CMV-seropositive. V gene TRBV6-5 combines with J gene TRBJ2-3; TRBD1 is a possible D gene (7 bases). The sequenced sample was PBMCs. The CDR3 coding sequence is TGTGCCAGCAGTTACGCAAACAGGGGAGGAGGAGATACGCAGTATTTT. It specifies CASSYANRGGGDTQYF.